This entry lists 6 T cell receptor beta chains sequenced from one sample in a study of human T cells and chemical hapten exposure. The time point denotes: patch test 1, 2 weeks after DPC sensitization. The treatment here: therapeutic diphenylcyclopropenone sensitization with weekly scalp DPC. MiXCR, applied by TCRdb to the RACE reads, yields one record per CDR3 protein. The table has 65,000 to 95,000 distinct CDR3 sequences, approximately 12% seen once. The sequencing used whole blood, collected in connection with sensitization to the hapten diphenylcyclopropenone (DPC). Receptors were obtained from a woman in her sixties with alopecia areata. Some clones in this sample may be carry-over from other donors' samples.

The genes are TRBV7-3 and TRBJ1-5; the D is unclear. Germline CDR1 and CDR2: SGHTA and FQGTGA. V was clipped by 3 bases and J by 1 base, with 10 bases between them. CDR3 length equals 15 residues. DNA of the CDR3: TGTGCCAGCAGCTTGTCTATTCCGAGCAATCAGCCCCAGCATTTT. Translation gives CASSLSIPSNQPQHF.

The chain links TRBV4-2 to TRBJ2-7, with TRBD2 matching over 8 bases. V lost 0 bases to trimming and J lost 0 bases; unmatched junction nucleotides: 7. The CDR3 length is 17 residues. Germline CDR1 is LGHNA and CDR2 is YNFKEQ. CDR3 bases: TGTGCCAGCAGCCAAGACTTAGCGGGGATCTTCTCCTACGAGCAGTACTTC. This sequence encodes CASSQDLAGIFSYEQYF.

The chain couples TRBV7-6 to TRBJ2-1; 13 bases line up with TRBD2. This CDR3 contains 17 residues. Germline V gene lookup returns CDR1 SGHVS and CDR2 FNYEAQ. Trimming removed 6 bases from V and 1 base from J; junction bases left unmatched: 6. The CDR3 here is CASSQGLAGYSYNEQFF. The DNA for the CDR3 is TGTGCCAGCAGTCAGGGACTAGCGGGGTATTCCTACAATGAGCAGTTCTTC.

The J gene is TRBJ2-3, the V gene TRBV20-1, with a weak D call TRBD2 (6 bases). V lost 0 bases and J 6 bases, leaving 13 bases between the germline ends. Germline CDR1 reads DFQATT; CDR2 reads SNEGSKA (reference sequence). The CDR3 loop spans 14 amino acids. CDR3 protein: CSARETGVADTQYF. The CDR3 DNA follows: TGCAGTGCTAGAGAGACGGGGGTGGCCGATACGCAGTATTTT.

This clonotype occurred many times. The genes are TRBV5-1 and TRBJ2-5, with D perhaps TRBD1 (6 bases). Deletions cut 2 bases from V and 4 bases from J, with 21 bases between. The CDR3 consists of 17 residues. Germline CDR1 SGHRS, CDR2 YFSETQ. This chain's CDR3 is CASSLINRAQVLETQYF. The DNA of the CDR3 is TGCGCCAGCAGCTTAATCAACAGGGCCCAAGTGTTAGAGACCCAGTACTTC.

This clonotype was observed a handful of times. The chain uses TRBV3-1 and TRBJ1-2, with TRBD1 as a possible D gene (5 bases). Trimming removed 0 bases from V and 3 bases from J, with 14 bases in between. In germline, CDR1 is LGHDT, CDR2 YNNKEL (reference sequence). The CDR3 is 16 amino acids. CDR3 in amino acids: CASSQEVVDTYYGYTF. The CDR3 bases are TGTGCCAGCAGCCAAGAGGTAGTGGACACCTACTATGGCTACACCTTC.